These 8 T cell receptor beta chains came from one sample sequenced in a study of OX40 agonist ivuxolimab in advanced cancers. TCRdb's table, derived via immunoSEQ multiplex PCR, lists solely in-frame clones and lacks some. The repertoire holds some 40,000 clones, roughly nine tenths seen once, with around 28% in the top ten. The sample was CD4+ or CD8+ T cells sorted from blood, taken in a trial of the OX40 agonist ivuxolimab. The source is an adult with an advanced solid tumor such as melanoma, head and neck, liver or kidney cancer.

This clone came up a few times. The chain is built from TRBV19 and TRBJ1-1, with 9 bases lining up with TRBD1. Losses at the gene ends were 2 bases for V and 3 bases for J; bases not matched to a gene: 10. CDR1 LNHDA and CDR2 SQIVND come from the germline V gene (reference sequence). The CDR3 is 17 amino acids. CDR3 in amino acids: CASSIRGGTGPDTEAFF. The CDR3 region has the DNA TGTGCCAGTAGTATACGAGGGGGGACAGGGCCCGACACTGAAGCTTTCTTT. Full variable domain (remainder filled in from reference TRBV19 and TRBJ1-1): DGGITQSPKYLFRKEGQNVTLSCEQNLNHDAMYWYRQDPGQGLRLIYYSQIVNDFQKGDIAEGYSVSREKKESFPLTVTSAQKNPTAFYLCASSIRGGTGPDTEAFFGQGTRLTVV.

The CDR3 DNA reads TGTGCCAGCAGCTTTATAGCGGGAGTGCACACCGGGGAGCTGTTTTTT. Translation gives CASSFIAGVHTGELFF. The genes are TRBV7-3 and TRBJ2-2; TRBD2 agrees at 9 bases. The CDR3 loop spans 16 amino acids. Germline-derived CDR1 and CDR2 are SGHTA and FQGTGA. Losses at the gene ends were 3 bases for V and 3 bases for J; bases not matched to a gene: 5.

DNA for the CDR3: TGCAGCGTTGAGTGGGGAAGTTACAATGAGCAGTTCTTC. It encodes CSVEWGSYNEQFF. This chain joins TRBV29-1 and TRBJ2-1, with D unresolved. This CDR3 comprises 13 residues. CDR1 is SQVTM and CDR2 is ANQGSEA in the germline V gene. Trimming left V 3 bases short and J 4 bases short, with 10 bases between.

This clone was seen just once. This chain joins TRBV4-1 and TRBJ1-2, with TRBD1 matching over 12 bases. The length of the CDR3 is 17 residues. The V and J ends lost 1 base and 3 bases, in that order; junction bases with no gene match: 6. CDR1 is MGHRA, CDR2 YSYEKL, per germline. CDR3 in amino acids: CASSQVPGQGAHYGYTF. The DNA of the CDR3 is TGCGCCAGCAGCCAAGTCCCGGGACAGGGGGCCCACTATGGCTACACCTTC.

CDR3 in amino acids: CASSEEGLPGYEQYF. The CDR3 DNA is TGTGCCAGCAGCGAGGAGGGCCTTCCGGGATACGAGCAGTACTTC. The gene calls are TRBV28 and TRBJ2-7; TRBD2 is a possible D gene (6 bases). The CDR3 contains 15 residues. Per the germline V gene, CDR1 is MDHEN and CDR2 is SYDVKM. V lost 6 bases and J 4 bases, leaving 19 bases between the germline ends.

Details on this clone: Its ends do not fully match the called genes, so a read error is possible. The V call is TRBV5-4, the J call TRBJ2-7; TRBD2 is a possible D gene (6 bases). This CDR3 is built from 15 residues. Germline assignment: CDR1 SGHNT and CDR2 YYREEE (reference sequence). CDR3 protein: CTSSQRGSGFYEQYF. CDR3 nucleotides: TGTACCAGCAGCCAAAGGGGTAGCGGTTTCTACGAGCAGTACTTC. The complete variable domain, with remaining parts taken from reference TRBV5-4 and TRBJ2-7, reads ETGVTQSPTHLIKTRGQQVTLRCSSQSGHNTVSWYQQALGQGPQFIFQYYREEENGRGNFPPRFSGLQFPNYSSELNVNALELDDSALYLCTSSQRGSGFYEQYFGPGTRLTVT.

The CDR3: CASRQTGFHEQYF. For the CDR3, the DNA is TGTGCCAGCAGGCAGACAGGGTTCCACGAGCAGTACTTC. This sequence joins TRBV6-5 and TRBJ2-7; the match to TRBD1 covers 7 bases. The CDR3 totals 13 residues. After removal of 6 bases from V and 5 bases from J, the junction contained 7 bases not matched to a gene. Germline CDR1 is MNHEY and CDR2 is SVGAGI.

The chain couples TRBV30 to TRBJ2-7; the D is unclear. V lost 5 bases and J 0 bases, leaving 14 bases between the germline ends. The CDR3 loop spans 14 amino acids. The germline gives CDR1 GTSNPN, CDR2 SVGIG (reference sequence). In DNA, the CDR3 is TGTGCCTGGGAGAGCTTGAGCGTCTCCTACGAGCAGTACTTC. Amino acids: CAWESLSVSYEQYF.